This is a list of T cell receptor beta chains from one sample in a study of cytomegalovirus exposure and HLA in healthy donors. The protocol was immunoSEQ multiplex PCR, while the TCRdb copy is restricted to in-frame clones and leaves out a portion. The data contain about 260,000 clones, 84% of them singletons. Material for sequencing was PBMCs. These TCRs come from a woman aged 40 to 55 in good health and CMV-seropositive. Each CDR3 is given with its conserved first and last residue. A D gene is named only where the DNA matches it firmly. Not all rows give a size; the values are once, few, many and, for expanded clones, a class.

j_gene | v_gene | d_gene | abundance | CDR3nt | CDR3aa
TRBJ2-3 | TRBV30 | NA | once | TGTGCCTGGAGACAGGGGGGGACAGATACGCAGTATTTT | CAWRQGGTDTQYF
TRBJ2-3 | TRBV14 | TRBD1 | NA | TGTGCCAGCAGCCCCGTGGGGACAGGGATTCGAGATACGCAGTATTTT | CASSPVGTGIRDTQYF
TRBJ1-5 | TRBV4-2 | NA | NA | TGTGCCAGCAGCTATTCATCAGGGTGGAATCAGCCCCAGCATTTT | CASSYSSGWNQPQHF
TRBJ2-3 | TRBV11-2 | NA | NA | TGTGCCAGCAGCCTTAGTGGGGGCTCGGGCCGTTTATACCGGCAGTATTTT | CASSLSGGSGRLYRQYF
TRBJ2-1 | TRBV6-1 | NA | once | TGTGCCAGCAAAATCGCGGACAGCAATCGGTATGAGCAGTTCTTC | CASKIADSNRYEQFF
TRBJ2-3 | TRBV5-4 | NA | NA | TGTGCCAGTGGGGGGGGGCGGGCAGATACGCAGTATTTT | CASGGGRADTQYF
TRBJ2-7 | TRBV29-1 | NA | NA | TGCAGCGTTGTAGGGGGACGGTCATTATACGAGCAGTACTTC | CSVVGGRSLYEQYF
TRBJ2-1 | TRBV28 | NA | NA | TGTGCCAGCCTGGCCATAGGCGGGATAAATCCCTACAATGAGCAGTTCTTC | CASLAIGGINPYNEQFF
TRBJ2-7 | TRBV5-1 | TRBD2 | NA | TGCGCCAGCAGCCCCGGGACTAGCGGAACCACCTACGAGCAGTACTTC | CASSPGTSGTTYEQYF
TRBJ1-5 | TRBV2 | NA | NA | TGTGCCAGCAGTGAACCAGGCCAGCCCCAGCATTTT | CASSEPGQPQHF
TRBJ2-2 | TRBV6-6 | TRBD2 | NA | TGTGCCAGCAGTTACCCTGGGACTACGACCGGGGAGCTGTTTTTT | CASSYPGTTTGELFF
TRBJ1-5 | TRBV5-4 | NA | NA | TGTGCCAGCAGCCAAGAGGGCCAACGCAATCAGCCCCAGCATTTT | CASSQEGQRNQPQHF
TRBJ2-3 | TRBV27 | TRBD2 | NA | TGTGCCAGCAGTTTGGGACTAGCGGGGGATACGCAGTATTTT | CASSLGLAGDTQYF
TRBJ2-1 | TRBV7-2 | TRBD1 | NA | TGTGCCAGCAGCTTAGAGGGACAGGGGTACAATGAGCAGTTCTTC | CASSLEGQGYNEQFF
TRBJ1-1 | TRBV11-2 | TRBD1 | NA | TGTGCCAGCAGCTTAAGGCTCCGGGACAGGGGCTCCTCGGGGCGGGTTTTCTTT | CASSLRLRDRGSSGRVFF
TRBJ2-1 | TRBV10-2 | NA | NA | TGCGCCAGCGCCCTCCCTCTCGGGAATGAGCAGTTCTTC | CASALPLGNEQFF
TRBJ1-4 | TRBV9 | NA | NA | TGTGCCAGCAGCGTAGAGGGGAACCCGGGAACTAATGAAAAACTGTTTTTT | CASSVEGNPGTNEKLFF
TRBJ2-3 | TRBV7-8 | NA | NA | TGTGCCAGCAGCCAGACTAGTACATATAGCACAGATACGCAGTATTTT | CASSQTSTYSTDTQYF
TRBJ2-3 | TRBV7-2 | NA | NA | TGTGCCAGCAGCCCCCGTGGCGGATCGAGCACAGATACGCAGTATTTT | CASSPRGGSSTDTQYF
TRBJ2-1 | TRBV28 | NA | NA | TGTGCCAGCAGCAGGACTGGGGGCGGCTACAATGAGCAGTTCTTC | CASSRTGGGYNEQFF
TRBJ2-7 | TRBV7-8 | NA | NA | TGTGCCAGCAGCCTCCAGGGGTTCTCCTACGAGCAGTACTTC | CASSLQGFSYEQYF
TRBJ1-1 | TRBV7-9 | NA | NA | TGTGCCAGCAGCTTGGCGGAGGAAGCTTTCTTT | CASSLAEEAFF
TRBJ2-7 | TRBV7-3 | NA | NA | TGTGCCAGCAGCCCAACGTCTCCATCCGGCGAGCAGTACTTC | CASSPTSPSGEQYF
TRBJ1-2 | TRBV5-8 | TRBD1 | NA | TGTGCCAGCAGCGTGCAGGACAGGGGGCTTGTCTATGGCTACACCTTC | CASSVQDRGLVYGYTF
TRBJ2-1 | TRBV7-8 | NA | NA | TGTGCCAGCAGCTTAGGGGGGCTACTCAATGAGCAGTTCTTC | CASSLGGLLNEQFF
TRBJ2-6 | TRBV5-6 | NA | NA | TGTGCCAGCAGCCGAGGGCAGAGTGGGGCCAACGTCCTGACTTTC | CASSRGQSGANVLTF
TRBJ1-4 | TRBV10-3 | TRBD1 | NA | TGTGCCATCAGGCGGGGACAGGGCGAAAAACTGTTTTTT | CAIRRGQGEKLFF
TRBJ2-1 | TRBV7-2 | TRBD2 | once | TGTGCCAGCAGCGACGGACTAGCGGGAGAATTGCGACGGAATGAGCAGTTCTTC | CASSDGLAGELRRNEQFF
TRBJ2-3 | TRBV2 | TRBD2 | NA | TGTGCCAGCAGTGAAGAGGGACTAGTAGTAGATACGCAGTATTTT | CASSEEGLVVDTQYF
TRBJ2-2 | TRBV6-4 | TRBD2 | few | TGTGCCAGCAGTGAGGTAGCGGGGACCGGGGAGCTGTTTTTT | CASSEVAGTGELFF
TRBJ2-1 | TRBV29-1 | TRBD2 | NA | TGCAGCGTTGTAACTAGCGGCAATGAGCAGTTCTTC | CSVVTSGNEQFF
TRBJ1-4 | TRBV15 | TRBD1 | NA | TGTGCCACCAGCAGGGACAGGGAGGATGAAAAACTGTTTTTT | CATSRDREDEKLFF
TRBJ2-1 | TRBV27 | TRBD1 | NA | TGTGCCAGCAGTACTGGGACAGGGTACAATGAGCAGTTCTTC | CASSTGTGYNEQFF
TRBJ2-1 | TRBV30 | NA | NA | TGTGCCTGGAAAGGTCCCGGACAACCCTCCTACAATGAGCAGTTCTTC | CAWKGPGQPSYNEQFF
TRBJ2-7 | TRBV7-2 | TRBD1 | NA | TGTGCCAGCAGCCAAAGGACAGGGGGATGGGAGCAGTACTTC | CASSQRTGGWEQYF
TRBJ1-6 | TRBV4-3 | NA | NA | TGCGCCAGCAGCCAAGTTGGTCACCAGGGGTATAATTCACCCCTCCACTTT | CASSQVGHQGYNSPLHF
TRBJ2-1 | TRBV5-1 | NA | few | TGCGCCAGCAGCTTGGACAGGGCGGGCGGTGAGCAGTTCTTC | CASSLDRAGGEQFF
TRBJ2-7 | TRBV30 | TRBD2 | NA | TGTGCCTGGAGTCAGGGACTAGCGGGCAGGAACGAGCAGTACTTC | CAWSQGLAGRNEQYF
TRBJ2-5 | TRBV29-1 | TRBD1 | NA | TGCAGCACTGACAGGGGCGGGGAGACCCAGTACTTC | CSTDRGGETQYF
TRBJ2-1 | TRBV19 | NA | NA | TGTGCCAGTAGTATCCAGCGGAGTAGTTCCTACAATGAGCAGTTCTTC | CASSIQRSSSYNEQFF
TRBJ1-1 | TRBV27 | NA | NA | TGTGCCAGCAGTTTATCGGGGCAGATGAACACTGAAGCTTTCTTT | CASSLSGQMNTEAFF
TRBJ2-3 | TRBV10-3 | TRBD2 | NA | TGTGCCATCAAGCGGGAGGGGAGAGATACGCAGTATTTT | CAIKREGRDTQYF
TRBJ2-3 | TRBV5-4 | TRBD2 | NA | TGTGCCAGCAGCGTGACTAGCGACCCAGGCACAGATACGCAGTATTTT | CASSVTSDPGTDTQYF
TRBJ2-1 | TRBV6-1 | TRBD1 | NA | TGTGCCAGCAGTGTGCCAGGGGGCAACAATGAGCAGTTCTTC | CASSVPGGNNEQFF
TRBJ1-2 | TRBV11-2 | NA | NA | TGTGCCAGCAGCTTAGGAGCTGTGATCATGAACTATGGCTACACCTTC | CASSLGAVIMNYGYTF
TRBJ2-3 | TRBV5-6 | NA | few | TGTGCCAGCAGCATGAGGGATACGCAGTATTTT | CASSMRDTQYF
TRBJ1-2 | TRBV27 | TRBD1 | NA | TGTGCCAGCGGGACAGGGGGAACGAAGGACTACACCTTC | CASGTGGTKDYTF
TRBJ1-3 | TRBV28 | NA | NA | TGTGCCAGCAGTTTAGGTGGGGTCAGGGACTCTGGAAACACCATATATTTT | CASSLGGVRDSGNTIYF